The next 5 T cell receptor beta chains were all read from a single sample in a study of Ad26.COV2.S vaccination and SARS-CoV-2 variants. Measured with immunoSEQ multiplex PCR; TCRdb has only the in-frame clones, and not every one. The top ten hold approximately 4.3% of the sample, which has roughly 400,000 clones, about nine tenths seen once. As for treatment: some 20 received Ad26.COV2.S at low or high dose, single or two shots; about 5 received placebo; per-sample allocation not given. The samples were gathered on day 63 after the first injection of vaccine or placebo. The sample consisted of peripheral blood, taken in a trial of Ad26.COV2.S vaccine versus placebo. These receptor sequences come from a person between 18 and 59 years old who received the Ad26.COV2.S COVID-19 vaccine or a placebo.

The rearrangement uses TRBV29-1 and TRBJ2-2; perhaps D is TRBD1 or TRBD2 (5 bases each). In germline, CDR1 is SQVTM, CDR2 ANQGSEA. The CDR3 length is 14 residues. With 3 bases removed from V and 6 bases from J, the gap between germline ends came to 14 bases. CDR3 sequence: CSVEIATDAGELFF. For the CDR3, the DNA is TGCAGCGTTGAGATAGCGACAGATGCCGGGGAGCTGTTTTTT.

The chain links TRBV24-1 to TRBJ2-7, with TRBD2 matching 9 bases. The J segment lost 6 bases and the V segment lost 0 bases, leaving 17 bases of the junction unmatched. This CDR3 is 19 amino acids long. The V gene's germline CDR1 is KGHDR and CDR2 SFDVKD. CDR3 sequence (DNA): TGTGCCACCAGTGATTTGCCCCTCCGCCGGGGCGGGAGGGCCCCCGAGCAGTACTTC. Its protein is CATSDLPLRRGGRAPEQYF.

The V and J genes are TRBV18 and TRBJ1-4; D call uncertain. CDR3 length: 17 residues. Between the trimmed V and J ends, which lost 0 bases and 8 bases, there was a span of 19 bases. Germline V gives CDR1 KGHSH, CDR2 LQKENI. The CDR3 nucleotides read TGTGCCAGCTCACCACCCGAAGAGCCAGACAAGACGGAAAAACTGTTTTTT. Its translation is CASSPPEEPDKTEKLFF.

The rearrangement links TRBV19 to TRBJ2-1; perhaps TRBD1 as D (8 bases). The V gene's germline CDR1 is LNHDA and CDR2 SQIVND (reference sequence). Trimming removed 4 bases from V and 6 bases from J, with 25 bases in between. This CDR3 is 18 amino acids long. CDR3 coding DNA: TGTGCCAGTAGTAGAAACAGGGGGAGGGTAGCCGGTGGCAATGAGCAGTTCTTC. It translates to CASSRNRGRVAGGNEQFF. The full variable domain, its missing parts supplied by reference TRBV19 and TRBJ2-1, is DGGITQSPKYLFRKEGQNVTLSCEQNLNHDAMYWYRQDPGQGLRLIYYSQIVNDFQKGDIAEGYSVSREKKESFPLTVTSAQKNPTAFYLCASSRNRGRVAGGNEQFFGPGTRLTVL.

The V gene is TRBV18, the J gene TRBJ2-5; a possible D gene is TRBD2 (6 bases). Germline V gives CDR1 KGHSH, CDR2 LQKENI. The CDR3 extends over 13 amino acids. V gave up 5 bases and J gave up 5 bases, with 12 bases separating them. CDR3 protein: CASSSIGRETQYF. The DNA of the CDR3 is TGTGCCAGCTCATCAATAGGGAGGGAGACCCAGTACTTC.